The clone carrying this T cell receptor beta chain was picked up many times. As yet, its antigen is unknown. Unique molecular identifiers were attached to individual cDNA molecules. TCRdb used MiXCR to reprocess the 5' RACE reads, holding one entry per CDR3 protein. This sample has roughly 75,000 distinct CDR3 sequences; about 12% occur once, and the top ten carry about 3.5%. The sample is drawn from a study of early T cells in non-severe SARS-CoV-2 infection. In the study overall: Unsorted whole-blood RNA was sequenced in bulk, leaving chains unpaired.

Study observations and caveats: Matches to VDJdb favored anti-spike CD8 responses and missed private and CD4 specificities.

This clonotype was obtained from an adult who was a healthcare worker with PCR-confirmed SARS-CoV-2 infection or an uninfected control (not recorded which). Input material: whole blood.

In nucleotides, the CDR3 is TGTGCCAGCAGCTTAGAAGACTTCCCCCTCTACACCTTC. Translating it yields CASSLEDFPLYTF. The chain has TRBV7-9 and TRBJ1-2, with D unresolved. The CDR3 spans 13 residues. V shed 1 base and J shed 10 bases, with 13 bases lying between them. Germline CDR1 is SEHNR and CDR2 is FQNEAQ (reference sequence).